The clone carrying this TCR beta chain was detected a few times. Its antigen is unidentified. This record belongs to a study of identical twins. Findings of the study overall: Cord blood beta clonotypes that were abundant carried fewer insertions, and memory repertoires showed no such trend. Conclusions were drawn cross-sectionally by statistical analysis, without following the same donors. Model-predicted out-of-frame TCR alpha sharing fell below observed values in monozygotic twins.

Template switching created a universal primer site, and the cDNA included unique molecular identifiers. TCRdb ran MiXCR on the 5' RACE reads and lists one entry per CDR3 protein. In the table there are some 570,000 distinct CDR3 sequences, around 22% of which are singletons. The CDR3 runs to 13 residues. Trimming at V came to 8 bases and at J to 6 bases, leaving 10 bases not matched to a gene. Looked up from germline, CDR1 is DFQATT and CDR2 is SNEGSKA (reference sequence). The data were also submitted as part of a second study, on yellow fever vaccine responses in identical twins.

The sample consisted of CD4+ T cells sorted from blood. The chain recombines TRBV20-1 with TRBJ2-1; TRBD2 matches at 7 bases. This TCR was sampled from a young woman in good health. CDR3 sequence: CSLIRTGGNEQFF. CDR3 nucleotides: TGCAGTCTAATAAGAACGGGGGGCAATGAGCAGTTCTTC.